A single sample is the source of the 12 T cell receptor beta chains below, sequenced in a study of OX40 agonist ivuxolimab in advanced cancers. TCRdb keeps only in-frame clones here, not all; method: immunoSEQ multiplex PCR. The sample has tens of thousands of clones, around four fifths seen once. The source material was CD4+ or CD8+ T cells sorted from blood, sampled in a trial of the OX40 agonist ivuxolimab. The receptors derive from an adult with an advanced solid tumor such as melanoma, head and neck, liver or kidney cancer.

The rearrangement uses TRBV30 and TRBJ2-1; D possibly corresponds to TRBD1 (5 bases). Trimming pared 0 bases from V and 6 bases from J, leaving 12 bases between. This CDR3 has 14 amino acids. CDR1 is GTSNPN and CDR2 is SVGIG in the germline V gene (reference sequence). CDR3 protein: CAWSVLPGSNEQFF. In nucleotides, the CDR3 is TGTGCCTGGAGTGTACTGCCAGGGTCCAATGAGCAGTTCTTC.

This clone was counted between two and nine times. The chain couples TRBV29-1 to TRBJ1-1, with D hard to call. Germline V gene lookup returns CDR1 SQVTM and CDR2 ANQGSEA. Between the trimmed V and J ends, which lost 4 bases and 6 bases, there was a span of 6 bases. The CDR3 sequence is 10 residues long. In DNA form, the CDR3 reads TGCAGCGTTGTGGCAGCTGAAGCTTTCTTT. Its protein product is CSVVAAEAFF.

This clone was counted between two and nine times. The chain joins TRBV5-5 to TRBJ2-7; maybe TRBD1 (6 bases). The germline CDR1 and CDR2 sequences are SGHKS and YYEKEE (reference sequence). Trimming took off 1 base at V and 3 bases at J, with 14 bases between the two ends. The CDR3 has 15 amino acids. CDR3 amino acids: CASSLMRGKSYEQYF. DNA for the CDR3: TGTGCCAGCAGCTTGATGAGGGGGAAAAGCTACGAGCAGTACTTC.

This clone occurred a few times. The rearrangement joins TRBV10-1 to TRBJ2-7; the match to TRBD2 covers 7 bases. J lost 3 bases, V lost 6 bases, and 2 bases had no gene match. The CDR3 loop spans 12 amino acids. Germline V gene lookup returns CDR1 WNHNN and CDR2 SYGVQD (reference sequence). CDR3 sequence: CASSPGGYEQYF. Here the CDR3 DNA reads TGCGCCAGCAGCCCGGGAGGCTACGAGCAGTACTTC.

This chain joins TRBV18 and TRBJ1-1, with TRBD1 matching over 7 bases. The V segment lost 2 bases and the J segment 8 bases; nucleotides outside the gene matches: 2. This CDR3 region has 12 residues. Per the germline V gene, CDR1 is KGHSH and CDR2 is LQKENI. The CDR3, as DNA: TGTGCCAGCTCACCAAGGGGGCCCGAAGCTTTCTTT. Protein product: CASSPRGPEAFF.

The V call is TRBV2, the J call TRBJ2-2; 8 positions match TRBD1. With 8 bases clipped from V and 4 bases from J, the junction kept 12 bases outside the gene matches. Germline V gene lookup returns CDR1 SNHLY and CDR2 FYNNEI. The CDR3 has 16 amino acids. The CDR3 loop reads CASQEAWTGFTGELFF. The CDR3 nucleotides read TGTGCCAGCCAAGAAGCCTGGACAGGGTTCACCGGGGAGCTGTTTTTT. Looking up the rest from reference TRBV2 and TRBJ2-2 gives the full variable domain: EPEVTQTPSHQVTQMGQEVILRCVPISNHLYFYWYRQILGQKVEFLVSFYNNEISEKSEIFDDQFSVERPDGSNFTLKIRSTKLEDSAMYFCASQEAWTGFTGELFFGEGSRLTVL.

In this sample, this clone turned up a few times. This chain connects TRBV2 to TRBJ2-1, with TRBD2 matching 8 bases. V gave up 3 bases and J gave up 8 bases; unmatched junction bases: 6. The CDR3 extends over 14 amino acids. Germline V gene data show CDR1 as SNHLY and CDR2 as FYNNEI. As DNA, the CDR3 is TGTGCCAGCAGTGATCGGGGGGGGGCCGATGAGCAGTTCTTC. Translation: CASSDRGGADEQFF.

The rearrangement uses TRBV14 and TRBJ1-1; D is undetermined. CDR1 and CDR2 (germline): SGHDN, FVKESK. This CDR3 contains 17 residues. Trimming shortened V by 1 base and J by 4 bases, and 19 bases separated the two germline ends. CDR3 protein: CASSQVGLQPRGTEAFF. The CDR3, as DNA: TGTGCCAGCAGCCAAGTCGGTTTACAGCCCCGAGGCACTGAAGCTTTCTTT.

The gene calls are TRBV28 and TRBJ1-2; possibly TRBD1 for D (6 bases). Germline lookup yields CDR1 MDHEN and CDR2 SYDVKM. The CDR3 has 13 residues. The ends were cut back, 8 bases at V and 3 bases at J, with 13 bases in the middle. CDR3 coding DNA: TGTGCCAGCGGGGATGACAGGCACTATGGCTACACCTTC. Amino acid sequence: CASGDDRHYGYTF.

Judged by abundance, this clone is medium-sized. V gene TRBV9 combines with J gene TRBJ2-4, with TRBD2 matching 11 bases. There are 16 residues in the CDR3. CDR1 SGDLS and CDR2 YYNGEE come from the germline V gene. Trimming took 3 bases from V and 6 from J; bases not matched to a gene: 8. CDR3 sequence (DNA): TGTGCCAGCAGCGGGCTAGCGGGAGGAGAGGGAAACATTCAGTACTTC. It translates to CASSGLAGGEGNIQYF.

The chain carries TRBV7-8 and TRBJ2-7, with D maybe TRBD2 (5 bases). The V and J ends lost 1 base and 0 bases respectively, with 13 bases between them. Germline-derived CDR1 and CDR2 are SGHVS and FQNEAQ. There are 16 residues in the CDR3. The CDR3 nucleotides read TGTGCCAGCAGCTTAGAGGTCCAGCGGCACTCCTACGAGCAGTACTTC. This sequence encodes CASSLEVQRHSYEQYF.

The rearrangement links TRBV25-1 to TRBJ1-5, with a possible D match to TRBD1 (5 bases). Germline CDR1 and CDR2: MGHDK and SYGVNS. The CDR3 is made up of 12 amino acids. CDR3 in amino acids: CTYRFSNQPQHF. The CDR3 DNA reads TGTACCTACAGGTTTAGCAATCAGCCCCAGCATTTT.